Sequencing of this TCR beta chain was carried out in a study of cytomegalovirus exposure and HLA in healthy donors. Whole-study context: Among several hundred genotyped donors, around 80% fell in the Caucasian-associated ancestry cluster.

Study-wide results and caveats: Presence/absence analyses took donor sequencing depth as roughly uniform. A missense DCLRE1C variant was associated with V- and J-gene trimming of TCR beta chains in a later analysis, and an independent cohort replicated the association.

As concerns this clone: The antigen is unknown.

CDR1 KGHSH and CDR2 LQKENI come from the germline V gene. The V and J ends lost 4 bases and 3 bases, in that order; junction bases with no gene match: 3. The CDR3 has 13 amino acids. It was with 60 Vbeta and 13 Jbeta primers that the PCR ran. Original data processing: Later analysis identified tens of millions of unique TCR beta chains, about 10 million shared. Sequenced by immunoSEQ multiplex PCR; TCRdb stores in-frame clones only, minus some. D and trimming come from the DNA, and the V and J calls and clone size come from that table. In total, the table holds about 160,000 clones. The chain carries TRBV18 and TRBJ2-7; TRBD1 agrees at 7 bases. This receptor was taken from a woman aged 60 to 75 in good health and CMV-seronegative. The sample taken for sequencing was PBMCs. The DNA of the CDR3 is TGTGCCAGCTCACGGGGGACAGACTACGAGCAGTACTTC. Amino acids: CASSRGTDYEQYF.